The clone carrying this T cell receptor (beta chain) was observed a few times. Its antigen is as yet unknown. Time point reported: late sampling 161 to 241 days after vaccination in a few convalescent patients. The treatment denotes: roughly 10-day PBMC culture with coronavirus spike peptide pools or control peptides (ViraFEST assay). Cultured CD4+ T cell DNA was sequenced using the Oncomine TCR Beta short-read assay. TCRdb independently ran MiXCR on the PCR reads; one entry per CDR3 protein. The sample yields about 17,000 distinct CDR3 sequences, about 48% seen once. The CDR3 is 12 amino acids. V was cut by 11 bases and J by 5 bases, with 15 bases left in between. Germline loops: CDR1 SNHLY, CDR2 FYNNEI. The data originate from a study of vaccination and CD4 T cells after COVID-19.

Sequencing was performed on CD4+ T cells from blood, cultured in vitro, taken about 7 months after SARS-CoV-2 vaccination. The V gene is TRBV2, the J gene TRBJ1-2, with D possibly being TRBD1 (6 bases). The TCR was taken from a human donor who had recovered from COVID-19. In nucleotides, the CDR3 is TGTGCCGGGTCCGGGACACCGTATGGCTACACCTTC. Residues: CAGSGTPYGYTF.